The sample holds a few counts of the clone carrying this T cell receptor (beta chain). The V end was cut by 0 bases, the J end by 4 bases, with 13 bases between. The V gene's germline CDR1 is SGHRS and CDR2 YFSETQ. The length of the CDR3 is 15 residues. The sample comes from a study of CD8 T cells in ankylosing spondylitis. TCRdb reprocessed the 5' RACE reads with MiXCR, giving one entry per CDR3 protein. Of under 300,000 distinct CDR3 sequences in the sample, 18% are singletons; the top ten hold around 32%. The sequence came from a male donor with ankylosing spondylitis or in good health (not recorded which). This sequence joins TRBV5-1 and TRBJ1-2, with D tentatively TRBD1 (5 bases). Sequencing used blood, either unsorted or a sorted T cell fraction (not recorded which). Here the CDR3 DNA reads TGCGCCAGCAGCTTGGTTTCCGGAACAGGCTATGGCTACACCTTC. It yields the protein CASSLVSGTGYGYTF. Complete variable domain (other parts from reference TRBV5-1 and TRBJ1-2): KAGVTQTPRYLIKTRGQQVTLSCSPISGHRSVSWYQQTPGQGLQFLFEYFSETQRNKGNFPGRFSGRQFSNSRSEMNVSTLELGDSALYLCASSLVSGTGYGYTFGSGTRLTVV.